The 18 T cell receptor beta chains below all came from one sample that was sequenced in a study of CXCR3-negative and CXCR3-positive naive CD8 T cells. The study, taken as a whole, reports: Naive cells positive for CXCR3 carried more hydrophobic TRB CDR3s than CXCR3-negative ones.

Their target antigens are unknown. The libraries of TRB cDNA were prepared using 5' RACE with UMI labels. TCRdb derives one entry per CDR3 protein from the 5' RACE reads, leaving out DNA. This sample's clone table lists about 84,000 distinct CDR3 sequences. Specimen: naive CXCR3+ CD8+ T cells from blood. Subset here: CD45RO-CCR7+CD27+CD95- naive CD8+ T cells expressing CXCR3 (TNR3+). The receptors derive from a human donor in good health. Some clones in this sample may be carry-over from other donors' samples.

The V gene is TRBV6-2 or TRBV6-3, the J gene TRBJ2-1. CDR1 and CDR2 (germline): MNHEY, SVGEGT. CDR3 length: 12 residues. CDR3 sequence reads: CASSYSDNEQFF.

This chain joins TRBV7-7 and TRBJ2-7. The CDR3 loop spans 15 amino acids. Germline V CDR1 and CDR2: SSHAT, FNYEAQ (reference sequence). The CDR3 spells CASSQEIGSSYEQYF.

CDR3 residues: CASIPGGGSTEAFF. The chain couples TRBV6-5 to TRBJ1-1. CDR3 length: 14 amino acids. Germline V CDR1 and CDR2: MNHEY, SVGAGI.

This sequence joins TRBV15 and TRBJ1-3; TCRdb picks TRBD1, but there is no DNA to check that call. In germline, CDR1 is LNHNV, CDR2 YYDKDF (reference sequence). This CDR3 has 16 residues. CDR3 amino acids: CATSSRRTGTGNTIYF.

CDR3 residues: CASSLSPTAGTGELFF. This chain connects TRBV5-1 to TRBJ2-2; TCRdb picks TRBD2, but there is no DNA to check that call. Looked up from germline, CDR1 is SGHRS and CDR2 is YFSETQ. The CDR3 spans 16 residues.

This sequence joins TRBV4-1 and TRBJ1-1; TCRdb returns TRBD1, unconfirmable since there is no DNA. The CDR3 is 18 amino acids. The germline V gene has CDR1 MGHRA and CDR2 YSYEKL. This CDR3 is CASSQDTGTGWFNTEAFF.

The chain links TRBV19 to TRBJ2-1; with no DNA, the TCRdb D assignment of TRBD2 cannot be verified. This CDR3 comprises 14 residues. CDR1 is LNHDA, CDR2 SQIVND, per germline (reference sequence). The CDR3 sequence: CASSLAGVDNEQFF.

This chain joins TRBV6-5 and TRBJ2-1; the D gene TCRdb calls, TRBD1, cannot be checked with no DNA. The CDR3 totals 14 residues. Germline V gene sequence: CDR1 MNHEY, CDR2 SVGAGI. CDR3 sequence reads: CAISLGGGLPEQFF.

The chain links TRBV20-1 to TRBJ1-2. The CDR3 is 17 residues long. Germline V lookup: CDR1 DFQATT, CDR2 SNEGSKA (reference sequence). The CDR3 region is CSARDEFGRGYNYGYTF.

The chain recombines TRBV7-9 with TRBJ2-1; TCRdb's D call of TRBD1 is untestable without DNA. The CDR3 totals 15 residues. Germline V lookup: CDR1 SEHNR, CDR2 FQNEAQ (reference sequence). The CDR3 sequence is CASSHSGPGNNEQFF.

The CDR3 loop reads CASSWGQSYEQYF. The rearrangement joins TRBV7-7 to TRBJ2-7; TCRdb reports TRBD1, a call that lacks DNA to check it against. The CDR3 sequence is 13 residues long. Per the germline V gene, CDR1 is SSHAT and CDR2 is FNYEAQ (reference sequence).

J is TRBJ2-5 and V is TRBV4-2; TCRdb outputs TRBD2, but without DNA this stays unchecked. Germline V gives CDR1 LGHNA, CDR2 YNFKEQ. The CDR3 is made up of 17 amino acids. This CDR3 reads CASSPRGTSGSQETQYF.

The CDR3: CASSPDIGTSHHEQFF. This sequence joins TRBV5-5 and TRBJ2-1; there is no DNA to check the TCRdb D call of TRBD2. This CDR3 comprises 16 residues. Germline CDR1 SGHKS, CDR2 YYEKEE (reference sequence).

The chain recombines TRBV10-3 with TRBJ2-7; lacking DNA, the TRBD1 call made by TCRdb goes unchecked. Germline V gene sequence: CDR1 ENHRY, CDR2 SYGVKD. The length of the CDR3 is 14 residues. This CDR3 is CAISKGQNSYEQYF.

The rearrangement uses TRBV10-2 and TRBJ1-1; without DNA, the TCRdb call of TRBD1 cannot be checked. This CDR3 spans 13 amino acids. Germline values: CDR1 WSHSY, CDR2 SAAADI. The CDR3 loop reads CASSATENTEAFF.

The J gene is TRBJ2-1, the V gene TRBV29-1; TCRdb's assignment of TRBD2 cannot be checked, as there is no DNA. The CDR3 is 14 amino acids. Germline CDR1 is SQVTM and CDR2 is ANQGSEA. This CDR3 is CSVGTGGDRNEQFF.

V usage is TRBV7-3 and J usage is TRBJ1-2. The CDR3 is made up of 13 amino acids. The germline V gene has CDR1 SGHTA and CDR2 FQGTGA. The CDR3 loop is CASSPRAAYGYTF.

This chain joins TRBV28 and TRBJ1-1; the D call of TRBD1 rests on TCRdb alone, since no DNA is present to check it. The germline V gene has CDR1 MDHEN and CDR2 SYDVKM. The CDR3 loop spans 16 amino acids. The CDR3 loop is CASSAPGQGFYTEAFF.